Presented here are 7 T cell receptor beta chains from one specimen sequenced in a study of blood T cells in healthy people across ages. A second roughly 6 to 12 cycle PCR used barcoded and J-beta primers. TCRdb re-analysed the 5' RACE reads in MiXCR, keeping a single row per CDR3 protein. This table holds about 640,000 distinct CDR3 sequences, roughly 53% found once. Specimen: blood. The receptors were gathered from a man aged 60 to 75 in good health.

This chain links TRBV12-3 or TRBV12-4 with TRBJ2-1; D might be TRBD2 (5 bases). Trimming cost V 8 bases and J 0 bases, with 11 bases left between them. The CDR3 loop spans 14 amino acids. The CDR3 DNA sequence: TGTGCCAGCGTTCCCAGCGGCTCCTACAATGAGCAGTTCTTC. This codes for CASVPSGSYNEQFF.

This clonotype was seen a handful of times. The CDR3 DNA sequence: TGCAGTGCGGCCGGGGATGAGGAGACCCAGTACTTC. This sequence encodes CSAAGDEETQYF. The rearrangement links TRBV20-1 to TRBJ2-5; D is perhaps TRBD2 (5 bases). Germline loops: CDR1 DFQATT, CDR2 SNEGSKA (reference sequence). Trimming removed 6 bases at V and 5 bases at J, with 13 bases between. The CDR3 spans 12 residues.

V is TRBV6-1 and J is TRBJ2-4; D is perhaps TRBD2 (6 bases). This CDR3 spans 14 amino acids. Germline CDR1 reads MNHNS; CDR2 reads SASEGT. V was pared by 7 bases and J by 6 bases, with 16 bases between. The DNA of the CDR3 is TGTGCCAGCAACACCCGGGACGGGGGAAACATTCAGTACTTC. Protein sequence: CASNTRDGGNIQYF.

The chain combines TRBV5-1 with TRBJ2-7; D may be TRBD2 (5 bases). The CDR3 covers 12 residues. Trimming took 10 bases from V and 3 from J, leaving 14 bases between them. Looked up from germline, CDR1 is SGHRS and CDR2 is YFSETQ. CDR3 nucleotides: TGCGCCGGCCGGGGAAGCTTCTACGAGCAGTACTTC. Protein: CAGRGSFYEQYF.

This clonotype was seen many times. The chain has TRBV4-2 and TRBJ2-7; D might be TRBD1 or TRBD2, each matching 5 bases. CDR3 length: 15 residues. Germline V CDR1 and CDR2: LGHNA, YNFKEQ. Deletions cut 0 bases from V and 0 bases from J, with 9 bases between. The CDR3 region is CASSQEGTGSYEQYF. The CDR3 DNA reads TGTGCCAGCAGCCAAGAAGGGACGGGCTCCTACGAGCAGTACTTC.

The rearrangement uses TRBV20-1 and TRBJ2-5; D tentatively reads TRBD1 or TRBD2 (5 bases each). The germline CDR1 and CDR2 sequences are DFQATT and SNEGSKA (reference sequence). The CDR3 is 12 residues long. V lost 4 bases to trimming and J lost 2 bases, with 8 bases between them. CDR3 amino acids: CSATGQQETQYF. The CDR3 DNA is TGCAGTGCTACGGGGCAACAAGAGACCCAGTACTTC.

This clonotype was observed a single time. This sequence joins TRBV20-1 and TRBJ2-1, with D unclear. With 4 bases removed from V and 4 bases from J, the gap between germline ends came to 11 bases. The CDR3 is 13 amino acids. Germline values: CDR1 DFQATT, CDR2 SNEGSKA (reference sequence). CDR3 in amino acids: CSATPVRYNEQFF. CDR3 sequence (DNA): TGCAGTGCTACCCCGGTGCGGTACAATGAGCAGTTCTTC.